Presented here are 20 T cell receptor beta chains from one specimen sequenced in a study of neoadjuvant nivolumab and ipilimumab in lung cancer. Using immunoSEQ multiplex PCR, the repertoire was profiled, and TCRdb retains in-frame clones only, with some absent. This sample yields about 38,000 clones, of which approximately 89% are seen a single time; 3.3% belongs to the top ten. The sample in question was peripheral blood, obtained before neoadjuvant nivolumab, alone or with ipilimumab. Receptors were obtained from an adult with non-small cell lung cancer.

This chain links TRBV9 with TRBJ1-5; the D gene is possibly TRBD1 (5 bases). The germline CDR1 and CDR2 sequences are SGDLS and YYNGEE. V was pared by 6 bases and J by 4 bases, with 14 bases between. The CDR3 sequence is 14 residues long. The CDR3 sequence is CASNTGGGNQPQHF. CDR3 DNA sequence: TGTGCCAGCAACACCGGGGGGGGTAATCAGCCCCAGCATTTT.

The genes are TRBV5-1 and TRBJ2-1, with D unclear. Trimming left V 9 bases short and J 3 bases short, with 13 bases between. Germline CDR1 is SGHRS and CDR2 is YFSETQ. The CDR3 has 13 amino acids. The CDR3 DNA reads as TGCGCCACCCAGGATACCCACTACAATGAGCAGTTCTTC. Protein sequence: CATQDTHYNEQFF.

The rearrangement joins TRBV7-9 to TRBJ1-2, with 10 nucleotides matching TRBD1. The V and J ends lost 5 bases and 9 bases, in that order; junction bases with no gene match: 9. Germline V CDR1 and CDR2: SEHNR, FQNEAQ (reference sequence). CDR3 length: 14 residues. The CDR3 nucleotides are TGTGCCAGCAGCGACACCGGGACAGGGGTTAGCTACACCTTC. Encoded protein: CASSDTGTGVSYTF.

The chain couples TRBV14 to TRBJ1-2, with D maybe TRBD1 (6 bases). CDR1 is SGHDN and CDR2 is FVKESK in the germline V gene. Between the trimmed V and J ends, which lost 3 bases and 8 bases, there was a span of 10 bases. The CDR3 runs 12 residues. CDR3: CASSHGGWGYTF. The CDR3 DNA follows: TGTGCCAGCAGCCACGGGGGCTGGGGCTACACCTTC.

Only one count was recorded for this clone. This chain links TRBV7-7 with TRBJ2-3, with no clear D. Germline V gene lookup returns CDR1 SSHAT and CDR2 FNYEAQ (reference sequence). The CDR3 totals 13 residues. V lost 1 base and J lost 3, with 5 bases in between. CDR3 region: CASSLGGTDTQYF. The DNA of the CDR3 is TGTGCCAGCAGCTTAGGAGGAACAGATACGCAGTATTTT.

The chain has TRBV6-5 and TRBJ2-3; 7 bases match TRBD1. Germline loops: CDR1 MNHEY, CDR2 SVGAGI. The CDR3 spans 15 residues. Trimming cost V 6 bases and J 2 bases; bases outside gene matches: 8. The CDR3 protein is CASSRTGTSTDTQYF. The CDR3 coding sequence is TGTGCCAGCAGCAGGACAGGAACTTCCACAGATACGCAGTATTTT.

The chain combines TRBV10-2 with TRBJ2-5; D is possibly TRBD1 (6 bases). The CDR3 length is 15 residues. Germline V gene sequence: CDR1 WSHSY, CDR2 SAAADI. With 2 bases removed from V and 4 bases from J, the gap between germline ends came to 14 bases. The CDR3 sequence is CASSERSGVTETQYF. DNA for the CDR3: TGCGCCAGCAGTGAGCGTTCAGGGGTGACAGAGACCCAGTACTTC.

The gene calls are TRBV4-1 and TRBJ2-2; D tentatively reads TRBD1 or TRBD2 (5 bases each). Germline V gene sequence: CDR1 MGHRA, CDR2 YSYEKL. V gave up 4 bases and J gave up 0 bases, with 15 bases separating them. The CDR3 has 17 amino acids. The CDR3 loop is CASSLPPGTSNTGELFF. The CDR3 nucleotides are TGCGCCAGCAGCCTTCCTCCCGGGACCTCGAACACCGGGGAGCTGTTTTTT.

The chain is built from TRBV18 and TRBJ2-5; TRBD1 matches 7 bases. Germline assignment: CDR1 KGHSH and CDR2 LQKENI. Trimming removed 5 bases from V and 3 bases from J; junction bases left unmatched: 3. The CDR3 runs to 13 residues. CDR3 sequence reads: CASSDRVEETQYF. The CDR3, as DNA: TGTGCCAGCTCAGACAGGGTGGAAGAGACCCAGTACTTC.

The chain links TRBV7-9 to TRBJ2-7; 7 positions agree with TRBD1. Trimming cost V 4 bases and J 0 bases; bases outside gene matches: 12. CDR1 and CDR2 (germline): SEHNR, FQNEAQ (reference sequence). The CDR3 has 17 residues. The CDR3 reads CASSWKSTGASSYEQYF. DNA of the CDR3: TGTGCCAGCAGCTGGAAATCAACAGGGGCAAGCTCCTACGAGCAGTACTTC.

The DNA of the CDR3 is TGCAGCGTACTAGCGGGAGGGATCTACAATGAGCAGTTCTTC. Its protein is CSVLAGGIYNEQFF. The chain recombines TRBV29-1 with TRBJ2-1; TRBD2 agrees at 13 bases. The germline CDR1 and CDR2 sequences are SQVTM and ANQGSEA. The junction had 2 bases not matched to a gene; V was cut back by 6 bases and J by 3 bases. CDR3 size: 14 residues.

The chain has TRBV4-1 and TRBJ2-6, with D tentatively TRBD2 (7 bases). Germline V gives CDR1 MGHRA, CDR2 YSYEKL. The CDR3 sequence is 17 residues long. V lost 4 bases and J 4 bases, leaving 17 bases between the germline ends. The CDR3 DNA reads TGCGCCAGCAGCCCGTTAGGGGGAGGGGTAGGGGCCAACGTCCTGACTTTC. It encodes CASSPLGGGVGANVLTF.

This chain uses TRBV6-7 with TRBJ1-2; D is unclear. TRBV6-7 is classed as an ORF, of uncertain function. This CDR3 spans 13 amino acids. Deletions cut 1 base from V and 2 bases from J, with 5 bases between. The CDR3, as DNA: TGTGCCAGCAGTTACTTACAGAACTATGGCTACACCTTC. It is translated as CASSYLQNYGYTF.

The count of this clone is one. The CDR3 bases are TGTGCCAGCAGTTTTACTCGAGGGTACGAGCAGTACTTC. Encoded protein: CASSFTRGYEQYF. The chain is built from TRBV28 and TRBJ2-7; the D gene is possibly TRBD2 (5 bases). The CDR3 totals 13 residues. V was trimmed by 3 bases and J by 4 bases, leaving 10 bases between them. Germline CDR1 MDHEN, CDR2 SYDVKM.

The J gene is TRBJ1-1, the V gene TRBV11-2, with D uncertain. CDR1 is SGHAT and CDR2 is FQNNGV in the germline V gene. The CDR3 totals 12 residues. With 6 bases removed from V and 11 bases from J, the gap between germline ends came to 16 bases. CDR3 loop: CASSIMTRMAFF. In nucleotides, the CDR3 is TGTGCCAGCAGTATAATGACACGGATGGCTTTCTTT. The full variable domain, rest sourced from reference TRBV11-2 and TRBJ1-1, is EAGVAQSPRYKIIEKRQSVAFWCNPISGHATLYWYQQILGQGPKLLIQFQNNGVVDDSQLPKDRFSAERLKGVDSTLKIQPAKLEDSAVYLCASSIMTRMAFFGQGTRLTVV.

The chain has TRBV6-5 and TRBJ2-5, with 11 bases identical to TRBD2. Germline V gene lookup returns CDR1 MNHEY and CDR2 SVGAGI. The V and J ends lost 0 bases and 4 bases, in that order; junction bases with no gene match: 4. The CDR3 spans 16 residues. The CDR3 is CASSYSRLAGGETQYF. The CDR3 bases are TGTGCCAGCAGTTACTCGAGGCTAGCGGGAGGAGAGACCCAGTACTTC.

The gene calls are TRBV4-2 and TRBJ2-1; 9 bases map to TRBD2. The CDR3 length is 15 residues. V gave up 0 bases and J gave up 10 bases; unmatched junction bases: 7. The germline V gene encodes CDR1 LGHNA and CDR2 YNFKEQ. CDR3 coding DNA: TGTGCCAGCAGCCAAGAAGCGGGAGGCTTCCGCGAGCAGTTCTTC. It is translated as CASSQEAGGFREQFF.

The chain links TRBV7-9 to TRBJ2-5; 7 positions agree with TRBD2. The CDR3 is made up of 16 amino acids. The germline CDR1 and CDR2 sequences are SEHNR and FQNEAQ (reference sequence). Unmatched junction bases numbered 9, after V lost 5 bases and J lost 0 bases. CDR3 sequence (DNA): TGTGCCAGCAGCCCGACTCGGGGAGGGCACCAAGAGACCCAGTACTTC. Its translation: CASSPTRGGHQETQYF.

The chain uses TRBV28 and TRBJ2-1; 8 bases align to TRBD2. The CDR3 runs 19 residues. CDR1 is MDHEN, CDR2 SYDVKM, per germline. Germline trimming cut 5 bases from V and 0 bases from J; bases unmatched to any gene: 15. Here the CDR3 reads CASSGGAPKRERSYNEQFF. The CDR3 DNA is TGTGCCAGCAGTGGCGGGGCCCCAAAGCGGGAGCGCTCCTACAATGAGCAGTTCTTC.

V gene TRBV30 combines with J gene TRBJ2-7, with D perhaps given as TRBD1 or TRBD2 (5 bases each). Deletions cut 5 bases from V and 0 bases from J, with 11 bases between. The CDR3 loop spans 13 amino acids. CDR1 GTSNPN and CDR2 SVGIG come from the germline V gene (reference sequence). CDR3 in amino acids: CAWLPGPSYEQYF. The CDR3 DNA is TGTGCCTGGCTACCGGGGCCCTCCTACGAGCAGTACTTC.